The 27 T cell receptor beta chains below come from one sample, sequenced in a study of shared clonotypes between healthy human individuals. Profiling relied on immunoSEQ multiplex PCR, and the TCRdb table lists in-frame clones only, not all of them. The sample holds roughly 550,000 clones, roughly 95% seen once. Naive CD8 cells lacked CD45RO and underwent positive selection for CCR7, leaving out terminally differentiated effector memory CD45RA+ cells. The sequenced material came from naive CD8+ T cells sorted from blood. These TCRs come from a woman aged 25 to 39 in good health.

V is TRBV19 and J is TRBJ1-5; 9 nucleotides match TRBD1. CDR3 length: 16 residues. The junction had 8 bases not matched to a gene; V was cut back by 7 bases and J by 1 base. CDR1 is LNHDA, CDR2 SQIVND, per germline (reference sequence). CDR3 in amino acids: CASTPGQGLSNQPQHF. CDR3 in DNA: TGTGCCAGTACCCCAGGACAGGGGTTGAGCAATCAGCCCCAGCATTTT.

The chain links TRBV19 to TRBJ2-1, with 9 bases identical to TRBD2. Germline V gene lookup returns CDR1 LNHDA and CDR2 SQIVND (reference sequence). This CDR3 has 13 residues. Trimming took 5 bases from V and 12 from J; bases not matched to a gene: 8. CDR3 loop: CASSPAGGFGQFF. The CDR3 region has the DNA TGTGCCAGTAGTCCTGCGGGGGGGTTTGGGCAGTTCTTC.

The CDR3 DNA sequence: TGTGCCAGCAGACACCGACTAGCGGGAGCGGGGGGGACCACAGATACGCAGTATTTT. Amino acids: CASRHRLAGAGGTTDTQYF. This rearrangement joins TRBV28 to TRBJ2-3, with 12 bases matching TRBD2. Per the germline V gene, CDR1 is MDHEN and CDR2 is SYDVKM. CDR3 length equals 19 residues. Germline trimming cut 6 bases from V and 2 bases from J; bases unmatched to any gene: 15.

This sequence joins TRBV5-6 and TRBJ2-7; D unclear. The V gene lost 5 bases and the J gene lost 1 base, with 13 bases spanning the gap. There are 14 residues in the CDR3. Germline V gene sequence: CDR1 SGHDT, CDR2 YYEEEE. The CDR3 DNA sequence: TGTGCCAGCAGTTCGGTCAGGCCGTCCTACGAGCAGTACTTC. This gives the protein CASSSVRPSYEQYF.

The chain employs TRBV19 and TRBJ2-7; 8 bases map to TRBD2. The germline CDR1 and CDR2 sequences are LNHDA and SQIVND (reference sequence). The length of the CDR3 is 13 residues. With V trimmed by 10 bases and J by 3 bases, 8 bases remained unmatched. CDR3: CATSRTSFYEQYF. The CDR3 nucleotides are TGTGCCACCTCGAGGACTAGCTTCTACGAGCAGTACTTC.

The CDR3 sequence: CASSSTSQQTTTDTQYF. For the CDR3, the DNA is TGTGCCAGCAGCTCCACGTCGCAGCAAACAACCACAGATACGCAGTATTTT. The chain recombines TRBV7-9 with TRBJ2-3; D not certain. This CDR3 is 17 amino acids long. From germline, CDR1 is SEHNR and CDR2 FQNEAQ (reference sequence). Trimming left V 4 bases short and J 2 bases short, with 19 bases between. The full variable domain, with the rest looked up from reference TRBV7-9 and TRBJ2-3, is DTGVSQNPRHKITKRGQNVTFRCDPISEHNRLYWYRQTLGQGPEFLTYFQNEAQLEKSRLLSDRFSAERPKGSFSTLEIQRTEQGDSAMYLCASSSTSQQTTTDTQYFGPGTRLTVL.

The chain joins TRBV7-8 to TRBJ2-2, with D perhaps being TRBD1 or TRBD2 (6 bases each). The CDR3 has 18 amino acids. Trimming stripped 5 bases from V and 5 bases from J, with 24 bases between. Germline V gene lookup returns CDR1 SGHVS and CDR2 FQNEAQ. The CDR3 DNA reads TGTGCCAGCAGCCTGGAGGGGGGTTGGACAGAAACAACCGGGGAGCTGTTTTTT. Translating it yields CASSLEGGWTETTGELFF.

The chain employs TRBV29-1 and TRBJ2-2, with D uncertain. The V end was cut by 0 bases, the J end by 3 bases, with 5 bases between. CDR1 and CDR2 (germline): SQVTM, ANQGSEA. The CDR3 contains 13 residues. The DNA for the CDR3 is TGCAGCGTTGAAGATCTTGACACCGGGGAGCTGTTTTTT. This translates into CSVEDLDTGELFF.

The chain is built from TRBV9 and TRBJ1-2; 8 nucleotides agree with TRBD1. The CDR3 is 17 amino acids. Germline loops: CDR1 SGDLS, CDR2 YYNGEE. The J segment lost 1 base and the V segment lost 0 bases, leaving 8 bases of the junction unmatched. CDR3 amino acids: CASSVEAGGAVNYGYTF. The DNA of the CDR3 is TGTGCCAGCAGCGTAGAGGCAGGGGGCGCAGTTAACTATGGCTACACCTTC.

The chain couples TRBV19 to TRBJ2-7; TRBD1 matches 7 bases. With 5 bases clipped from V and 0 bases from J, the junction kept 4 bases outside the gene matches. CDR1 LNHDA and CDR2 SQIVND come from the germline V gene (reference sequence). The CDR3 has 14 residues. The CDR3 here is CASSPGTDSYEQYF. Written as DNA, the CDR3 is TGTGCCAGTAGTCCGGGGACAGACTCCTACGAGCAGTACTTC. The variable domain in full, completed from reference TRBV19 and TRBJ2-7, reads DGGITQSPKYLFRKEGQNVTLSCEQNLNHDAMYWYRQDPGQGLRLIYYSQIVNDFQKGDIAEGYSVSREKKESFPLTVTSAQKNPTAFYLCASSPGTDSYEQYFGPGTRLTVT.

The chain joins TRBV5-6 to TRBJ1-5, with D uncertain. The germline V gene encodes CDR1 SGHDT and CDR2 YYEEEE. This CDR3 contains 14 residues. V lost 2 bases to trimming and J lost 7 bases, with 13 bases between them. The CDR3 protein is CASSFWGTSQPQHF. The CDR3 DNA reads TGTGCCAGCAGCTTTTGGGGAACGAGCCAGCCCCAGCATTTT.

The V gene is TRBV7-9, the J gene TRBJ1-1; D not resolved. Trimming cost V 5 bases and J 2 bases, with 12 bases left between them. CDR1 is SEHNR and CDR2 is FQNEAQ in the germline V gene (reference sequence). This CDR3 has 14 residues. CDR3 bases: TGTGCCAGCAGCCCTGGACTGGGAAACACTGAAGCTTTCTTT. This codes for CASSPGLGNTEAFF.

The chain has TRBV4-2 and TRBJ2-1; 8 bases are shared with TRBD2. Per germline, CDR1 LGHNA and CDR2 YNFKEQ. Germline trimming cut 5 bases from V and 4 bases from J; bases unmatched to any gene: 10. The CDR3 spans 16 residues. Here the CDR3 reads CASSFVELADYNEQFF. Here the CDR3 DNA reads TGTGCCAGCAGCTTCGTCGAACTAGCGGATTACAATGAGCAGTTCTTC.

V gene TRBV27 combines with J gene TRBJ2-5; 12 bases are shared with TRBD1. J was trimmed by 5 bases and V by 0 bases; bases with no gene match: 4. This CDR3 is 16 amino acids long. Germline values: CDR1 MNHEY, CDR2 SMNVEV (reference sequence). The CDR3 nucleotides read TGTGCCAGCAGTTTATCGGGGACAGGGGGCATGGAGACCCAGTACTTC. As protein: CASSLSGTGGMETQYF.

The rearrangement uses TRBV28 and TRBJ2-3; maybe TRBD2 (6 bases). The V and J ends lost 2 bases and 2 bases respectively, with 11 bases between them. Looked up from germline, CDR1 is MDHEN and CDR2 is SYDVKM. CDR3 length: 15 residues. The CDR3 nucleotides are TGTGCCAGCAGTTTAGTTGGGGGACTCACAGATACGCAGTATTTT. This codes for CASSLVGGLTDTQYF.

The rearrangement joins TRBV7-9 to TRBJ2-5, with TRBD2 matching 7 bases. Trimming at V came to 3 bases and at J to 3 bases, leaving 7 bases not matched to a gene. The germline CDR1 and CDR2 sequences are SEHNR and FQNEAQ (reference sequence). The CDR3 is 15 amino acids. For the CDR3, the DNA is TGTGCCAGCAGCTTTGTCTTAGCGGGTGAAGAGACCCAGTACTTC. Amino acid sequence: CASSFVLAGEETQYF. The entire variable domain, with the rest obtained from reference TRBV7-9 and TRBJ2-5, is as follows: DTGVSQNPRHKITKRGQNVTFRCDPISEHNRLYWYRQTLGQGPEFLTYFQNEAQLEKSRLLSDRFSAERPKGSFSTLEIQRTEQGDSAMYLCASSFVLAGEETQYFGPGTRLLVL.

J is TRBJ2-7 and V is TRBV19, with D perhaps TRBD1 or TRBD2 (5 bases each). The ends were cut back, 5 bases at V and 5 bases at J, with 22 bases in the middle. This CDR3 contains 16 residues. Germline V gene lookup returns CDR1 LNHDA and CDR2 SQIVND (reference sequence). Written as DNA, the CDR3 is TGTGCCAGTAGTCCCCAATGGGGACCTGAGAGGGACGAGCAGTACTTC. This gives the protein CASSPQWGPERDEQYF.

The chain recombines TRBV5-6 with TRBJ2-5; TRBD1 is a possible D gene (5 bases). The V end lost 0 bases, the J end lost 2 bases, and 8 bases lay between the germline ends. This CDR3 has 14 residues. Germline CDR1 and CDR2: SGHDT and YYEEEE. CDR3 in DNA: TGTGCCAGCAGCTTGGTAAGGGGACAAGAGACCCAGTACTTC. Encoded protein: CASSLVRGQETQYF. Full variable domain (rest looked up from reference TRBV5-6 and TRBJ2-5): DAGVTQSPTHLIKTRGQQVTLRCSPKSGHDTVSWYQQALGQGPQFIFQYYEEEERQRGNFPDRFSGHQFPNYSSELNVNALLLGDSALYLCASSLVRGQETQYFGPGTRLLVL.

V and J are TRBV5-1 and TRBJ2-7; tentative D call: TRBD2 (5 bases). Germline loops: CDR1 SGHRS, CDR2 YFSETQ. This CDR3 spans 16 amino acids. With 3 bases removed from V and 3 bases from J, the gap between germline ends came to 19 bases. CDR3 sequence: CASSSQTGGLDYEQYF. The CDR3 DNA reads as TGCGCCAGCAGCTCCCAGACCGGTGGACTGGACTACGAGCAGTACTTC.

The rearrangement joins TRBV28 to TRBJ1-5, with TRBD1 identical over 8 bases. The J segment lost 7 bases and the V segment lost 5 bases, leaving 7 bases of the junction unmatched. The CDR3 is 14 amino acids. Per the germline V gene, CDR1 is MDHEN and CDR2 is SYDVKM. The CDR3 here is CASSPTGAGQPQHF. The CDR3 coding sequence is TGTGCCAGCAGTCCGACAGGGGCTGGGCAGCCCCAGCATTTT.

The V call is TRBV15, the J call TRBJ1-1; 7 bases agree with TRBD1. The CDR3 extends over 13 amino acids. After removal of 3 bases from V and 4 bases from J, the junction contained 2 bases not matched to a gene. Germline loops: CDR1 LNHNV, CDR2 YYDKDF (reference sequence). CDR3 DNA sequence: TGTGCCACCAGCAGCCAGGGGGGCACTGAAGCTTTCTTT. Translating gives CATSSQGGTEAFF.

This chain uses TRBV4-2 with TRBJ2-7; D could derive from TRBD1 or TRBD2 (6 bases each). Per germline, CDR1 LGHNA and CDR2 YNFKEQ. This CDR3 is built from 17 residues. Deletions cut 0 bases from V and 2 bases from J, with 17 bases between. The CDR3 coding sequence is TGTGCCAGCAGCCAAGAATCTCTCGGGGGCTTGCCCTACGAGCAGTACTTC. Translating it yields CASSQESLGGLPYEQYF.

A word on this clone: Distinct nucleotide sequences in the sample also encode this CDR3. The chain links TRBV29-1 to TRBJ2-5; D is possibly TRBD2 (5 bases). The CDR3 totals 11 residues. The ends were cut back, 5 bases at V and 5 bases at J, with 9 bases in the middle. Germline loops: CDR1 SQVTM, CDR2 ANQGSEA. The chain's CDR3 is CSVWSGETQYF. Here the CDR3 DNA reads TGCAGCGTTTGGAGCGGCGAGACCCAGTACTTC.

The gene calls are TRBV6-5 and TRBJ2-2; D uncertain. Germline lookup yields CDR1 MNHEY and CDR2 SVGAGI. The CDR3 loop spans 12 amino acids. Trimming shortened V by 4 bases and J by 5 bases, and 5 bases separated the two germline ends. CDR3 nucleotides: TGTGCCAGCAGTTCCTTTACCGGGGAGCTGTTTTTT. Translation gives CASSSFTGELFF.

The chain carries TRBV10-3 and TRBJ2-7; possibly TRBD1 or TRBD2 for D (5 bases each). Germline loops: CDR1 ENHRY, CDR2 SYGVKD. The CDR3 has 14 amino acids. With 11 bases removed from V and 2 bases from J, the gap between germline ends came to 19 bases. CDR3 loop: CAAGGEGAPYEQYF. The CDR3 DNA reads as TGTGCCGCTGGGGGAGAGGGCGCTCCCTACGAGCAGTACTTC.

The chain employs TRBV13 and TRBJ2-5; 7 positions agree with TRBD2. Unmatched junction bases numbered 10, after V lost 3 bases and J lost 0 bases. The CDR3 has 17 residues. Germline V gene lookup returns CDR1 PRHDT and CDR2 FYEKMQ (reference sequence). CDR3 amino acids: CASSLTGSGTNQETQYF. CDR3 nucleotide sequence: TGTGCCAGCAGCTTGACGGGGTCGGGGACTAACCAAGAGACCCAGTACTTC.

This sequence joins TRBV11-2 and TRBJ2-2, with D unresolved. The germline CDR1 and CDR2 sequences are SGHAT and FQNNGV. The ends were cut back, 0 bases at V and 8 bases at J, with 7 bases in the middle. The CDR3 is 13 amino acids. CDR3 in amino acids: CASSLDWVGELFF. As DNA, the CDR3 is TGTGCCAGCAGCTTAGATTGGGTTGGGGAGCTGTTTTTT.